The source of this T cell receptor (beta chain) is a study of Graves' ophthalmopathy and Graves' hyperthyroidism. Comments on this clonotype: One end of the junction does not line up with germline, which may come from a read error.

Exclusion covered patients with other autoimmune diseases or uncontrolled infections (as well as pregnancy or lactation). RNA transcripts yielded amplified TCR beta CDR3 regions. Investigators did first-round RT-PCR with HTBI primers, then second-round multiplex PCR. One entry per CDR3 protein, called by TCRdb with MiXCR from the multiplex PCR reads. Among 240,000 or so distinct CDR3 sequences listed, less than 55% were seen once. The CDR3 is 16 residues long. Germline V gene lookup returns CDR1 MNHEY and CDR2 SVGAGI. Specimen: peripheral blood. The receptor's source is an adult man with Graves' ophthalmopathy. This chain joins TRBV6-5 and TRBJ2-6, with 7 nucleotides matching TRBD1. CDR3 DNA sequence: TGCGCCAGCAGCCAAGAGAACAGGGGAGGGGCCAACGTCCTGACTTTC. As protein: CASSQENRGGANVLTF.